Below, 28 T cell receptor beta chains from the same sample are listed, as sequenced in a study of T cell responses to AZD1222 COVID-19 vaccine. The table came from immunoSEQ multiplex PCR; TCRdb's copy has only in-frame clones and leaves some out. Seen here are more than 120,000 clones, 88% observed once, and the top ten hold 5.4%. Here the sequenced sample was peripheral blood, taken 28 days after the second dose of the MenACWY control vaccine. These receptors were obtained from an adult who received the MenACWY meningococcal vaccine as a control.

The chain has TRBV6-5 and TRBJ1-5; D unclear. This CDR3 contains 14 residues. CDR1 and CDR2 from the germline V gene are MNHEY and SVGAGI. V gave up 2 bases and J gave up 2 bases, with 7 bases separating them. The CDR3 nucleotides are TGTGCCAGCAGTTACAGGGTTGGCAATCAGCCCCAGCATTTT. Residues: CASSYRVGNQPQHF.

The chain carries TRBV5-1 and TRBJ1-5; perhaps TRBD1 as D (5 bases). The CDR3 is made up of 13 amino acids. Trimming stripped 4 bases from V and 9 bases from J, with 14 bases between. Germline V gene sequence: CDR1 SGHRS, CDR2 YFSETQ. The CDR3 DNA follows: TGCGCCAGCAGCGTGGACGGTCAGGGGCCCCAGCATTTT. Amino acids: CASSVDGQGPQHF.

DNA for the CDR3: TGCGCCAGCAGCACCGCCGGGCCCGAGGGGGAGCAGTACTTC. This sequence encodes CASSTAGPEGEQYF. The rearrangement links TRBV5-1 to TRBJ2-7, with D possibly called TRBD1 or TRBD2 (5 bases each). CDR3 length: 14 residues. Trimming left V 4 bases short and J 7 bases short, with 18 bases between. Germline lookup yields CDR1 SGHRS and CDR2 YFSETQ.

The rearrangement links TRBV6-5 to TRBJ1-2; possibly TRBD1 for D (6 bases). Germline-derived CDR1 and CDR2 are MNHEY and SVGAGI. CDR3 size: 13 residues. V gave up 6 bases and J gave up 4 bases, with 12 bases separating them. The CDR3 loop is CASRYREGYGYTF. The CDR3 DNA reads TGTGCCAGCAGGTACAGGGAAGGCTATGGCTACACCTTC.

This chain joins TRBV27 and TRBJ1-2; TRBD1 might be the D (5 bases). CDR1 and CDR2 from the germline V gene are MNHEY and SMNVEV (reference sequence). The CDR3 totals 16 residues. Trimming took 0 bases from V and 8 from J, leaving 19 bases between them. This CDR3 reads CASSLSRQGRKEGYTF. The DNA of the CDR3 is TGTGCCAGCAGTTTATCGAGGCAGGGCCGCAAGGAGGGCTACACCTTC.

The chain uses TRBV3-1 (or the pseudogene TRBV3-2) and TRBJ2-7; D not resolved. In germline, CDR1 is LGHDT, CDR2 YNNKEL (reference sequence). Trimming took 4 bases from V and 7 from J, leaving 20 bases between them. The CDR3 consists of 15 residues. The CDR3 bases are TGTGCCAGCAGCCCCGTGATGGGTGGTGGGAAGGAGCAGTACTTC. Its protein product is CASSPVMGGGKEQYF.

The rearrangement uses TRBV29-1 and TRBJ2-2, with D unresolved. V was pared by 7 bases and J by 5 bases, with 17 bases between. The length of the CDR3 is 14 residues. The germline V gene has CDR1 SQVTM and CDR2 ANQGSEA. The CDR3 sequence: CSGYMSSLTGELFF. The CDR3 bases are TGCAGCGGCTATATGAGTTCGTTAACCGGGGAGCTGTTTTTT.

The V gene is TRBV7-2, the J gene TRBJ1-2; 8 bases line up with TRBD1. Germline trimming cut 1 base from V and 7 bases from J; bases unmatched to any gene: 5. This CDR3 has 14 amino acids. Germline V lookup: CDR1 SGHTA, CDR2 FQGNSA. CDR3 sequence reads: CASSLVGTGGGYTF. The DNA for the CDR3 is TGTGCCAGCAGCTTAGTTGGGACAGGAGGTGGCTACACCTTC.

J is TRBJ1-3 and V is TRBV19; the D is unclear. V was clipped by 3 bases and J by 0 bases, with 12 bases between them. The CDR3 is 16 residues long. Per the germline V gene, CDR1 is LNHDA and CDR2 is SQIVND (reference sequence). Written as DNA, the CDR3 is TGTGCCAGTAGTATCGCAGGTATTACCTCTGGAAACACCATATATTTT. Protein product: CASSIAGITSGNTIYF.

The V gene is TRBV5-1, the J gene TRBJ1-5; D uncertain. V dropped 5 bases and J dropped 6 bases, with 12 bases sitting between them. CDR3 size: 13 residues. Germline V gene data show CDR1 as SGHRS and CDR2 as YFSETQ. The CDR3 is CASSKGSGQPQHF. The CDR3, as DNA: TGCGCCAGCAGTAAGGGATCCGGTCAGCCCCAGCATTTT.

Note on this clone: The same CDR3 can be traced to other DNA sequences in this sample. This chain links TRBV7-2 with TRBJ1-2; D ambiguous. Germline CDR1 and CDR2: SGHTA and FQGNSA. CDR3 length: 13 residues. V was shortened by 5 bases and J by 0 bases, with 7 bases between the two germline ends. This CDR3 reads CASSLGPNYGYTF. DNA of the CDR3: TGTGCCAGCAGCCTGGGCCCTAACTATGGCTACACCTTC.

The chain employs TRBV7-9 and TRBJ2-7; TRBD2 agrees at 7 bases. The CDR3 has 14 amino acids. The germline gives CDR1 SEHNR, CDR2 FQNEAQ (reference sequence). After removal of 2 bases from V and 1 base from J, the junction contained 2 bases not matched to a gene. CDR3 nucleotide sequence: TGTGCCAGCAGCTTATACGGGGGGTCCTACGAGCAGTACTTC. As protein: CASSLYGGSYEQYF.

The CDR3: CASNLGGGPNEQFF. DNA of the CDR3: TGTGCCAGCAATCTAGGGGGGGGCCCAAATGAGCAGTTCTTC. This chain connects TRBV28 to TRBJ2-1, with a weak D call TRBD2 (7 bases). From germline, CDR1 is MDHEN and CDR2 SYDVKM. The CDR3 extends over 14 amino acids. Deletions cut 7 bases from V and 7 bases from J, with 17 bases between. The complete variable domain, with remaining parts taken from reference TRBV28 and TRBJ2-1, reads DVKVTQSSRYLVKRTGEKVFLECVQDMDHENMFWYRQDPGLGLRLIYFSYDVKMKEKGDIPEGYSVSREKKERFSLILESASTNQTSMYLCASNLGGGPNEQFFGPGTRLTVL.

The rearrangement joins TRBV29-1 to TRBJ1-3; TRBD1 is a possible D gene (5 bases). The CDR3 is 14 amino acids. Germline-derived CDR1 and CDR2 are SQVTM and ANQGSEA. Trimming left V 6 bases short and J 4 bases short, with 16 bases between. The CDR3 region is CSVNSGTEGNTIYF. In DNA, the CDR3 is TGCAGCGTCAATTCCGGGACGGAAGGAAACACCATATATTTT. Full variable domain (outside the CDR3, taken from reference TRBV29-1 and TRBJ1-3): SAVISQKPSRDICQRGTSLTIQCQVDSQVTMMFWYRQQPGQSLTLIATANQGSEATYESGFVIDKFPISRPNLTFSTLTVSNMSPEDSSIYLCSVNSGTEGNTIYFGEGSWLTVV.

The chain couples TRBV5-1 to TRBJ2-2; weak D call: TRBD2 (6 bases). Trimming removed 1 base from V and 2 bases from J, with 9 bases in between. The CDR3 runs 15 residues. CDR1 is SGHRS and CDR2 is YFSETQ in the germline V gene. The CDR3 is CASSLFSGNTGELFF. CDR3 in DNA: TGCGCCAGCAGCTTGTTTAGCGGCAACACCGGGGAGCTGTTTTTT.

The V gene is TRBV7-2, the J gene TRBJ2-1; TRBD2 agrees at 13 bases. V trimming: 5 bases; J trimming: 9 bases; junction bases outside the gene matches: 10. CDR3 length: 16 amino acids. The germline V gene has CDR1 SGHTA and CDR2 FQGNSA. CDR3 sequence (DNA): TGTGCCAGCAGCGACCCAGGACTAGCGGGAGAGGCTGAGCAGTTCTTC. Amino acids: CASSDPGLAGEAEQFF.

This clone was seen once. The CDR3 sequence: CASSYRQGHNSPLHF. The DNA for the CDR3 is TGTGCCAGCAGTTATCGACAGGGACACAATTCACCCCTCCACTTT. The rearrangement links TRBV6-5 to TRBJ1-6; 7 nucleotides align to TRBD1. Trimming cost V 3 bases and J 7 bases; bases outside gene matches: 6. The CDR3 totals 15 residues. From germline, CDR1 is MNHEY and CDR2 SVGAGI.

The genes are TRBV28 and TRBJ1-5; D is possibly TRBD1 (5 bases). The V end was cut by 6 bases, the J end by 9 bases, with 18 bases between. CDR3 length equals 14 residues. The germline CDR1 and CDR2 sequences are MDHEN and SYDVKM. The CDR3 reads CASRPPGSGRPQHF. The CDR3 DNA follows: TGTGCCAGCAGACCACCCGGGTCAGGGAGGCCCCAGCATTTT.

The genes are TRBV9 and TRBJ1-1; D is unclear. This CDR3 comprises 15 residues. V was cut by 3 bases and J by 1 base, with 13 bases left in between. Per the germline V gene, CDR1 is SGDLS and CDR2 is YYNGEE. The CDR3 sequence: CASSALGSRNTEAFF. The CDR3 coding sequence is TGTGCCAGCAGCGCACTGGGTTCTAGGAACACTGAAGCTTTCTTT. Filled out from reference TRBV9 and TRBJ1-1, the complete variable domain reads DSGVTQTPKHLITATGQRVTLRCSPRSGDLSVYWYQQSLDQGLQFLIQYYNGEERAKGNILERFSAQQFPDLHSELNLSSLELGDSALYFCASSALGSRNTEAFFGQGTRLTVV.

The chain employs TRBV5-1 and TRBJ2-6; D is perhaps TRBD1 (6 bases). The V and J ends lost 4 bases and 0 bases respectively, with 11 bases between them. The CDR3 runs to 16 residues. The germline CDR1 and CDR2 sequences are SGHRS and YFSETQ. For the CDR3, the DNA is TGCGCCAGCAGCCTAACAGGGATCTCTGGGGCCAACGTCCTGACTTTC. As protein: CASSLTGISGANVLTF. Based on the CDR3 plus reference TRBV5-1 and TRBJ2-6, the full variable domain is KAGVTQTPRYLIKTRGQQVTLSCSPISGHRSVSWYQQTPGQGLQFLFEYFSETQRNKGNFPGRFSGRQFSNSRSEMNVSTLELGDSALYLCASSLTGISGANVLTFGAGSRLTVL.

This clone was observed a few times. CDR3 residues: CASSIRAGGQPQHF. The CDR3 bases are TGTGCCAGTAGTATTAGGGCAGGAGGTCAGCCCCAGCATTTT. This chain connects TRBV19 to TRBJ1-5; D uncertain. CDR3 length: 14 residues. The germline V gene has CDR1 LNHDA and CDR2 SQIVND (reference sequence). Trimming shortened V by 3 bases and J by 6 bases, and 12 bases separated the two germline ends.

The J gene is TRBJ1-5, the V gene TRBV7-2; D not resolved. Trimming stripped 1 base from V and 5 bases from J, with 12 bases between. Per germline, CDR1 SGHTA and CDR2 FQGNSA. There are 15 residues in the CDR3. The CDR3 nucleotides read TGTGCCAGCAGCTTAGGGCCAAAAGCCTATCAGCCCCAGCATTTT. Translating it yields CASSLGPKAYQPQHF. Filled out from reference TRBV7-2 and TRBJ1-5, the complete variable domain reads GAGVSQSPSNKVTEKGKDVELRCDPISGHTALYWYRQSLGQGLEFLIYFQGNSAPDKSGLPSDRFSAERTGGSVSTLTIQRTQQEDSAVYLCASSLGPKAYQPQHFGDGTRLSIL.

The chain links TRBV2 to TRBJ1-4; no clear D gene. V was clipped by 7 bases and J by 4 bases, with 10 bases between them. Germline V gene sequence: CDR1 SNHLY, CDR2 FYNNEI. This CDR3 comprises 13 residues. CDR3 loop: CASKGQLNEKLFF. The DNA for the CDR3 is TGTGCCAGCAAAGGCCAACTTAATGAAAAACTGTTTTTT.

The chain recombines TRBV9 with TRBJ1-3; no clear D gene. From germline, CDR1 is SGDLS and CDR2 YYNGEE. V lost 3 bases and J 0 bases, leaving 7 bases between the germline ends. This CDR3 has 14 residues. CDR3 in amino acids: CASSESLSGNTIYF. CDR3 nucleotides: TGTGCCAGCAGCGAGTCCCTCTCTGGAAACACCATATATTTT.

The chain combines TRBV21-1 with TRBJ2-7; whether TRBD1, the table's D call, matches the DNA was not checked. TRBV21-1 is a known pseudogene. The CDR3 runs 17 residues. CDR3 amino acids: CASSKNQSFDRSYEQYF. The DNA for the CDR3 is TGTGCCAGCAGCAAAAATCAGTCCTTTGACAGGAGCTACGAGCAGTACTTC.

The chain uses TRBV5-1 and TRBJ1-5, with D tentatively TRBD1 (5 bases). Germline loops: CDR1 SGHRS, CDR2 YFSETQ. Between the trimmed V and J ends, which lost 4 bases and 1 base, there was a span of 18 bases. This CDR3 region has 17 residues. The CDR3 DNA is TGCGCCAGCAGCCCAATACCCAGGGAGCGGAGCAATCAGCCCCAGCATTTT. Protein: CASSPIPRERSNQPQHF. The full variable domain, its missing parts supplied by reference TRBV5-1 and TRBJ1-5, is KAGVTQTPRYLIKTRGQQVTLSCSPISGHRSVSWYQQTPGQGLQFLFEYFSETQRNKGNFPGRFSGRQFSNSRSEMNVSTLELGDSALYLCASSPIPRERSNQPQHFGDGTRLSIL.

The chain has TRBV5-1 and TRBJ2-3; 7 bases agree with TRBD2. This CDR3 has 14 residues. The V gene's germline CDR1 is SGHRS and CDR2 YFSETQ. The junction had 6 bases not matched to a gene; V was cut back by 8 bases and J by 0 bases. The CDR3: CASTREGSTDTQYF. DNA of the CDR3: TGCGCCAGTACGAGGGAGGGGAGCACAGATACGCAGTATTTT. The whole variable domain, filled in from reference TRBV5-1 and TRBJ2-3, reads KAGVTQTPRYLIKTRGQQVTLSCSPISGHRSVSWYQQTPGQGLQFLFEYFSETQRNKGNFPGRFSGRQFSNSRSEMNVSTLELGDSALYLCASTREGSTDTQYFGPGTRLTVL.

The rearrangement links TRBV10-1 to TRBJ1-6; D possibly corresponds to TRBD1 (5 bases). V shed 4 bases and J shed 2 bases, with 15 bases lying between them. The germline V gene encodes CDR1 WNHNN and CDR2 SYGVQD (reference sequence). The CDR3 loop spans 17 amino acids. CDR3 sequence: CASSAWTPRAYNSPLHF. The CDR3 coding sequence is TGCGCCAGCAGTGCCTGGACACCCCGGGCCTATAATTCACCCCTCCACTTT.